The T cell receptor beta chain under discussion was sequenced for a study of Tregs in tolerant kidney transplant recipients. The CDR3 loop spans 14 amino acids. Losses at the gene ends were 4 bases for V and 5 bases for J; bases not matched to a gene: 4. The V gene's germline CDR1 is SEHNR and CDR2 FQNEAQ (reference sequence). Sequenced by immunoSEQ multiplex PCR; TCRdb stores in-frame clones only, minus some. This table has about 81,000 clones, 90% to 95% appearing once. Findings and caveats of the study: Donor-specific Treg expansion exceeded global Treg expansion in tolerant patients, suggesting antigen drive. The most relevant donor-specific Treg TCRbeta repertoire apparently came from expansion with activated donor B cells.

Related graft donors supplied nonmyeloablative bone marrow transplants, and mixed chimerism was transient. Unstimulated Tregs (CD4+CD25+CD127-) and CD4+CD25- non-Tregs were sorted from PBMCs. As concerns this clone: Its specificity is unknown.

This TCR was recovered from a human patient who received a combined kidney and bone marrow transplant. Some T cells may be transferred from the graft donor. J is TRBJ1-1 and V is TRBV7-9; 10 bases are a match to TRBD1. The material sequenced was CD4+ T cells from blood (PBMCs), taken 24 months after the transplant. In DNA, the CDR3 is TGTGCCAGCAGCTCCACGGACAGGGGGACTGAAGCTTTCTTT. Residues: CASSSTDRGTEAFF.